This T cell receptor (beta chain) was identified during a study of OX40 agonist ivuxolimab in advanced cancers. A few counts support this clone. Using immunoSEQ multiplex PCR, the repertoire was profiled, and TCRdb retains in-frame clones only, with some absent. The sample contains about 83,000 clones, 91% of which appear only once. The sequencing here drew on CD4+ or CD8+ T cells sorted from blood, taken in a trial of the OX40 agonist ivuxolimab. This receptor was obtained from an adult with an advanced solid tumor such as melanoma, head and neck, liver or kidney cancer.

The CDR3 protein is CASSFGDNQPQHF. Here the CDR3 DNA reads TGTGCCAGTAGTTTCGGGGACAATCAGCCCCAGCATTTT. This chain links TRBV19 with TRBJ1-5, with D uncertain. The CDR3 loop spans 13 amino acids. Germline loops: CDR1 LNHDA, CDR2 SQIVND (reference sequence). The V end was cut by 5 bases, the J end by 3 bases, with 8 bases between.